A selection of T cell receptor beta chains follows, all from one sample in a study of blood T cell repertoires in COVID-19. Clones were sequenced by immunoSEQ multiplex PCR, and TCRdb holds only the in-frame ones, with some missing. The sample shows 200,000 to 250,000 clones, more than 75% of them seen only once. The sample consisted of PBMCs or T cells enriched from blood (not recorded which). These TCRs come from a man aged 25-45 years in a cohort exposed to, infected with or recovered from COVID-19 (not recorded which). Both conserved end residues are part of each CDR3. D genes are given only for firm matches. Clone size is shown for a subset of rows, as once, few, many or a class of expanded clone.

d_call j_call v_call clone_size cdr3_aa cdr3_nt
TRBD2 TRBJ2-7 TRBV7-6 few CASSPAPGLAGFGGYEQYF TGTGCCAGCAGCCCCGCACCGGGACTAGCGGGATTCGGGGGCTACGAGCAGTACTTC
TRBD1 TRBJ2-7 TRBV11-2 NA CASRIGQAYEQYF TGTGCCAGCAGAATAGGACAGGCCTACGAGCAGTACTTC
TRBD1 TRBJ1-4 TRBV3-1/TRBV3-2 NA CASSSYREGAEKLFF TGTGCCAGCAGCTCCTACCGGGAGGGGGCTGAAAAACTGTTTTTT
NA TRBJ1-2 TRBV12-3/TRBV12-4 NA CASRTQGYGYTF TGTGCCAGCAGGACACAGGGTTATGGCTACACCTTC
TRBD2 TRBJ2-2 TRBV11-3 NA CASSLDPSGSRTGELFF TGTGCCAGCAGCTTAGACCCTAGCGGGAGTAGAACCGGGGAGCTGTTTTTT
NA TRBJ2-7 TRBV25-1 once CASSAGKTYEQYF TGTGCCAGCAGTGCGGGTAAAACCTACGAGCAGTACTTC
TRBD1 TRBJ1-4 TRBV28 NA CASRRDRGNYEKLFF TGTGCCAGCCGCCGGGACAGGGGCAATTACGAAAAACTGTTTTTT
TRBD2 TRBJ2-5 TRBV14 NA CASSQARGLGQETQYF TGTGCCAGCAGCCAAGCGCGAGGACTAGGGCAAGAGACCCAGTACTTC
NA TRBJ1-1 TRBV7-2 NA CASSLNREVTEAFF TGTGCCAGCAGCTTAAACAGGGAAGTCACTGAAGCTTTCTTT
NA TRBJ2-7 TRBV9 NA CASSGYLGRRQYF TGTGCCAGCAGCGGGTATTTGGGGCGACGGCAGTACTTC
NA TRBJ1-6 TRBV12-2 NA CASRLAGGNSPLHF TGTGCAAGTCGCTTAGCTGGAGGTAATTCACCCCTCCACTTT
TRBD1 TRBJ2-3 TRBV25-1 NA CASSADRVSADTQYF TGTGCCAGCAGTGCGGACAGGGTGTCGGCAGATACGCAGTATTTT
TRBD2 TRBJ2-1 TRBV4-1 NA CASSQDSASGRPHEQFF TGCGCCAGCAGCCAAGACTCTGCTAGCGGGAGGCCCCATGAGCAGTTCTTC
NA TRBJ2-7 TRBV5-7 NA CASSPYYEQYF TGTGCCAGCAGCCCGTACTACGAGCAGTACTTC
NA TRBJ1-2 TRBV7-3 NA CASSLYGGSDYGYTF TGTGCCAGCAGCTTATACGGGGGGTCGGACTATGGCTACACCTTC
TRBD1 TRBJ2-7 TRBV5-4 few CASSRDSYEQYF TGTGCCAGCAGCCGGGACAGCTACGAGCAGTACTTC
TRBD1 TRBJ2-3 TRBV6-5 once CATRTGGVDTQYF TGTGCCACCAGGACAGGGGGCGTAGATACGCAGTATTTT
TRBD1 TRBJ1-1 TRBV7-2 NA CASSHMPKGAYTEAFF TGTGCCAGCAGTCACATGCCCAAGGGGGCGTACACTGAAGCTTTCTTT
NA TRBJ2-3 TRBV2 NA CASIAGFSTDTQYF TGTGCCAGCATCGCGGGATTCAGCACAGATACGCAGTATTTT
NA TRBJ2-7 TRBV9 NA CASSVGYGDVQYF TGTGCCAGCAGCGTAGGATACGGGGATGTGCAGTACTTC